The clone carrying this T cell receptor beta chain was picked up many times. Its antigen remains unidentified. The V gene's germline CDR1 is MDHEN and CDR2 SYDVKM. The CDR3 has 14 residues. V was pared by 5 bases and J by 3 bases, with 6 bases of the junction left unmatched. This specimen comes from a study of T cells in Graves' hyperthyroidism and ophthalmopathy. Overall study findings and caveats: Blood samples included most of the expanded thyroid clonotypes exceeding 0.001. Using 13 V-J features, a model discriminated ophthalmopathy from stable hyperthyroidism.

There were TCR beta CDR3 regions amplified from RNA transcripts. HTBI primers were employed in a first-round RT-PCR of the TCR CDR3. TCRdb recomputed calls from the multiplex PCR reads with MiXCR, one row per CDR3 protein. The data hold 700,000 or so distinct CDR3 sequences, with roughly 15% observed a single time. Sequences were obtained from blood. The rearrangement joins TRBV28 to TRBJ2-7; 8 bases match TRBD1. The clonotype originates from a man younger than 30 with Graves' hyperthyroidism. The DNA of the CDR3 is TGTGCCAGCAGTCCGGAAGGACAGGGCTACGAGCAGTACTTC. Translating it yields CASSPEGQGYEQYF.